This T cell receptor (beta chain) came from a study of CXCR3-negative and CXCR3-positive naive CD8 T cells. Study findings and constraints: Comparison of naive CXCR3-negative and CXCR3-positive cells revealed similar TRBV-TRBJ usage, while memory cells differed. More hydrophobic TRB CDR3s occurred in CXCR3-positive than in CXCR3-negative naive cells.

With UMI labels, 5' RACE was used to prepare the TRB cDNA libraries. Using the 5' RACE reads, TCRdb records one entry per CDR3 protein without DNA. This table holds about 63,000 distinct CDR3 sequences. As to this clonotype: Antigen: not known.

The sequencing input was naive CXCR3+ CD8+ T cells from blood. Subset noted: CD45RO-CCR7+CD27+CD95- naive CD8+ T cells expressing CXCR3 (TNR3+). This receptor was identified in a human donor in good health. Some clones in this sample may be carry-over from other donors' samples.

The CDR3 loop is CASSLAVFTEAFF. The rearrangement uses TRBV7-6 and TRBJ1-1. Germline loops: CDR1 SGHVS, CDR2 FNYEAQ. The CDR3 has 13 amino acids.